These 25 T cell receptor beta chains were all obtained from the same sample, sequenced in a study of T cells in Graves' hyperthyroidism and ophthalmopathy. Regions amplified from RNA transcripts were the TCR beta CDR3 regions. Initially, a first-round RT-PCR of the TCR CDR3 employed the HTBI primer set. MiXCR, applied by TCRdb to the multiplex PCR reads, yields one record per CDR3 protein. This sample has under 300,000 distinct CDR3 sequences, with about 16% found just once. The specimen sequenced was blood. Receptors originate from a woman between 45 and 60 years old with Graves' hyperthyroidism that later progressed to Graves' ophthalmopathy.

This clonotype was counted only a few times. The CDR3 coding sequence is TGCGCCAGCAGCCACTACGGGACAGGGTACACCGGGGAGCTGTTTTTT. It translates to CASSHYGTGYTGELFF. This chain joins TRBV4-1 and TRBJ2-2, with 9 positions matching TRBD1. V was clipped by 3 bases and J by 3 bases; unmatched bases: 5. CDR3 length equals 16 residues. Germline V lookup: CDR1 MGHRA, CDR2 YSYEKL.

This clonotype was counted ten times or more. V usage is TRBV6-2 or TRBV6-3 and J usage is TRBJ1-2; D unresolved. Germline values: CDR1 MNHEY, CDR2 SVGEGT. V was pared by 6 bases and J by 0 bases, with 11 bases between. The CDR3 covers 14 residues. The CDR3 is CASRPDGTNYGYTF. CDR3 in DNA: TGTGCCAGCAGACCCGACGGAACTAACTATGGCTACACCTTC.

At least ten counts were recorded for this clonotype. The chain combines TRBV2 with TRBJ1-6; the match to TRBD1 covers 7 bases. The CDR3 spans 14 residues. CDR1 SNHLY and CDR2 FYNNEI come from the germline V gene. V shed 7 bases, J shed 9 bases, and the junction held 9 bases outside the gene matches. CDR3 residues: CASMYDRAGSPLHF. CDR3 sequence (DNA): TGTGCCAGCATGTACGACAGGGCGGGTTCACCCCTCCACTTT. Using reference TRBV2 and TRBJ1-6 for the parts outside the CDR3, the full variable domain is EPEVTQTPSHQVTQMGQEVILRCVPISNHLYFYWYRQILGQKVEFLVSFYNNEISEKSEIFDDQFSVERPDGSNFTLKIRSTKLEDSAMYFCASMYDRAGSPLHFGNGTRLTVT.

This chain joins TRBV25-1 and TRBJ1-5, with D hard to call. Trimming removed 3 bases from V and 2 bases from J, with 5 bases in between. Germline assignment: CDR1 MGHDK and CDR2 SYGVNS. This CDR3 contains 13 residues. The CDR3 sequence is CASSDGGNQPQHF. The DNA of the CDR3 is TGTGCCAGCAGTGATGGGGGCAATCAGCCCCAGCATTTT.

This clonotype has ten or more counts. This chain joins TRBV7-6 and TRBJ2-5; TRBD1 aligns across 8 bases. J gave up 4 bases and V 2 bases, and 6 bases lay outside the gene matches. CDR3 length: 15 residues. The germline V gene encodes CDR1 SGHVS and CDR2 FNYEAQ. CDR3 in amino acids: CASSLQGAAGETQYF. DNA of the CDR3: TGTGCCAGCAGCTTACAGGGGGCAGCGGGAGAGACCCAGTACTTC.

The sample holds a few counts of this clonotype. The chain employs TRBV30 and TRBJ1-3; 8 nucleotides agree with TRBD1. This CDR3 has 13 residues. CDR1 and CDR2 (germline): GTSNPN, SVGIG (reference sequence). Losses at the gene ends were 5 bases for V and 2 bases for J; bases not matched to a gene: 2. The CDR3 region is CAWDRGTGNTIYF. CDR3 DNA sequence: TGTGCCTGGGACAGGGGAACTGGAAACACCATATATTTT.

In its sample, this clonotype was seen many times. The genes are TRBV11-2 and TRBJ1-4; TRBD1 might be the D (6 bases). Germline-derived CDR1 and CDR2 are SGHAT and FQNNGV. V was clipped by 1 base and J by 10 bases, with 16 bases between them. The CDR3 consists of 15 residues. The CDR3 DNA reads TGTGCCAGCAGCTTAGGAACCCGGGGGCGCGCAAAACTGTTTTTT. Translation: CASSLGTRGRAKLFF.

This clonotype was observed at least ten times. The chain links TRBV10-3 to TRBJ2-1; 12 bases align to TRBD2. Germline trimming cut 4 bases from V and 4 bases from J; bases unmatched to any gene: 2. This CDR3 is 15 amino acids long. CDR1 is ENHRY, CDR2 SYGVKD, per germline. CDR3 bases: TGTGCCATCAGTGGACTAGCGGGAGCGTACAATGAGCAGTTCTTC. Its protein product is CAISGLAGAYNEQFF.

This chain connects TRBV5-1 to TRBJ2-2; D gene ambiguous. With 0 bases removed from V and 5 bases from J, the gap between germline ends came to 14 bases. The CDR3 is 16 residues long. Looked up from germline, CDR1 is SGHRS and CDR2 is YFSETQ. In nucleotides, the CDR3 is TGCGCCAGCAGCTTGGCCACTACATTAGTTACCGGGGAGCTGTTTTTT. As protein: CASSLATTLVTGELFF.

In this sample, this clonotype turned up many times. The V call is TRBV30, the J call TRBJ2-7; D unclear. CDR1 and CDR2 from the germline V gene are GTSNPN and SVGIG (reference sequence). V was cut by 2 bases and J by 4 bases, with 6 bases left in between. The CDR3 has 11 amino acids. CDR3 region: CAWSNRYEQYF. The CDR3 bases are TGTGCCTGGAGTAACCGTTACGAGCAGTACTTC.

The chain has TRBV19 and TRBJ1-2, with 7 bases aligning to TRBD1. This CDR3 has 14 residues. Looked up from germline, CDR1 is LNHDA and CDR2 is SQIVND (reference sequence). The junction had 4 bases not matched to a gene; V was cut back by 4 bases and J by 2 bases. Written as DNA, the CDR3 is TGTGCCAGTAGTAGGACAGGATCCAACTATGGCTACACCTTC. Translated, it gives CASSRTGSNYGYTF.

This clonotype was counted ten times or more. The V and J genes are TRBV20-1 and TRBJ2-1; 7 bases are a match to TRBD2. CDR1 DFQATT and CDR2 SNEGSKA come from the germline V gene (reference sequence). Trimming at V came to 5 bases and at J to 1 base, leaving 8 bases not matched to a gene. This CDR3 contains 15 residues. Here the CDR3 reads CSALARERSYNEQFF. The CDR3 DNA sequence: TGCAGTGCTCTCGCGCGGGAGAGGTCCTACAATGAGCAGTTCTTC.

This clonotype has just a few counts. The chain couples TRBV7-9 to TRBJ1-4; 7 bases are shared with TRBD1. Trimming at V came to 4 bases and at J to 5 bases, leaving 10 bases not matched to a gene. Per germline, CDR1 SEHNR and CDR2 FQNEAQ (reference sequence). The CDR3 has 16 amino acids. CDR3 nucleotide sequence: TGTGCCAGCAGCTCTCCGGACGGACAGGAAAATGAAAAACTGTTTTTT. Its protein is CASSSPDGQENEKLFF.

J is TRBJ1-6 and V is TRBV6-1; a possible D gene is TRBD1 (6 bases). The CDR3 extends over 17 amino acids. Between the trimmed V and J ends, which lost 0 bases and 9 bases, there was a span of 18 bases. Germline lookup yields CDR1 MNHNS and CDR2 SASEGT. The chain's CDR3 is CASSEAELKQGSSPLHF. CDR3 coding DNA: TGTGCCAGCAGTGAAGCCGAGTTAAAACAGGGTAGTTCACCCCTCCACTTT.

This clonotype showed up many times. The chain joins TRBV2 to TRBJ1-2, with D possibly TRBD1 on 6 matching bases. The V and J ends lost 6 bases and 3 bases respectively, with 17 bases between them. Germline CDR1 reads SNHLY; CDR2 reads FYNNEI. The CDR3 loop spans 15 amino acids. The chain's CDR3 is CASSMTGAQYYGYTF. The CDR3 DNA is TGTGCCAGCAGCATGACAGGAGCCCAATACTATGGCTACACCTTC. Drawing the rest from reference TRBV2 and TRBJ1-2, the complete variable domain is EPEVTQTPSHQVTQMGQEVILRCVPISNHLYFYWYRQILGQKVEFLVSFYNNEISEKSEIFDDQFSVERPDGSNFTLKIRSTKLEDSAMYFCASSMTGAQYYGYTFGSGTRLTVV.

The rearrangement joins TRBV5-1 to TRBJ1-4, with TRBD1 matching over 8 bases. The CDR3 covers 14 residues. CDR1 and CDR2 (germline): SGHRS, YFSETQ. Unmatched junction bases numbered 4, after V lost 3 bases and J lost 6 bases. In nucleotides, the CDR3 is TGCGCCAGCAGCTGGACAGGGATGGATGAAAAACTGTTTTTT. Protein product: CASSWTGMDEKLFF.

At least ten counts were recorded for this clonotype. CDR3 sequence (DNA): TGTGCCAGCAGTGAAAGTCCCTCTAGCGGGAGCTACAATGAGCAGTTCTTC. Amino acids: CASSESPSSGSYNEQFF. The V and J genes are TRBV6-1 and TRBJ2-1; 10 bases map to TRBD2. V was pared by 2 bases and J by 3 bases, with 7 bases of the junction left unmatched. The CDR3 spans 17 residues. Germline V gene sequence: CDR1 MNHNS, CDR2 SASEGT.

This clonotype was recorded once. V and J are TRBV10-3 and TRBJ2-2, with TRBD1 matching 7 bases. Per germline, CDR1 ENHRY and CDR2 SYGVKD. The CDR3 spans 16 residues. Trimming cost V 6 bases and J 6 bases; bases outside gene matches: 13. CDR3 DNA sequence: TGTGCCATCAGGGTGGACAGGTTAAATTGGGCCGGGGAGCTGTTTTTT. Its translation: CAIRVDRLNWAGELFF.

This clonotype came up many times. The CDR3 bases are TGCAGCGCCCTAGGTCTAGCGAGGTACGAGCAGTACTTC. Amino acid sequence: CSALGLARYEQYF. The chain joins TRBV29-1 to TRBJ2-7; D possibly corresponds to TRBD2 (6 bases). The CDR3 extends over 13 amino acids. Germline CDR1 is SQVTM and CDR2 is ANQGSEA. V was pared by 7 bases and J by 4 bases, with 17 bases between.

This clonotype was counted many times. This rearrangement joins TRBV12-5 to TRBJ2-2, with TRBD1 matching over 9 bases. The CDR3 is 15 amino acids. V shed 7 bases, J shed 6 bases, and the junction held 9 bases outside the gene matches. Germline values: CDR1 LGHNT, CDR2 FRNRAP. The CDR3 spells CASARDRVFPGELFF. DNA of the CDR3: TGTGCTAGTGCCCGGGACAGGGTTTTTCCCGGGGAGCTGTTTTTT.

As regards this clonotype: A much larger clonotype is one base distant, so this may be a read error. The CDR3 DNA sequence: TGTGCCAACAGCTTAAGGAGGGAAGGAAAGACCCAGTACTTC. This gives the protein CANSLRREGKTQYF. The chain combines TRBV7-8 with TRBJ2-5; possible D gene TRBD2, 6 bases. The length of the CDR3 is 14 residues. Germline V lookup: CDR1 SGHVS, CDR2 FQNEAQ.

This clonotype was counted many times. The chain has TRBV6-5 and TRBJ2-4; 12 bases map to TRBD1. With V trimmed by 0 bases and J by 3 bases, 3 bases remained unmatched. This CDR3 has 17 amino acids. The germline V gene has CDR1 MNHEY and CDR2 SVGAGI. CDR3 sequence reads: CASSYSGTGGGKNIQYF. As DNA, the CDR3 is TGTGCCAGCAGTTACTCAGGGACAGGGGGCGGCAAAAACATTCAGTACTTC.

In this sample, this clonotype turned up a few times. The CDR3 loop is CASSPLGGEEETQYF. The CDR3 DNA follows: TGTGCCAGCAGCCCATTAGGTGGGGAAGAGGAGACCCAGTACTTC. This rearrangement joins TRBV7-8 to TRBJ2-5; D gene ambiguous. Germline values: CDR1 SGHVS, CDR2 FQNEAQ. V dropped 5 bases and J dropped 5 bases, with 18 bases sitting between them. This CDR3 region has 15 residues. Filled out from reference TRBV7-8 and TRBJ2-5, the complete variable domain reads GAGVSQSPRYKVAKRGQDVALRCDPISGHVSLFWYQQALGQGPEFLTYFQNEAQLDKSGLPSDRFFAERPEGSVSTLKIQRTQQEDSAVYLCASSPLGGEEETQYFGPGTRLLVL.

CDR3 in amino acids: CASSIETDRTLNQPQHF. The DNA for the CDR3 is TGTGCCAGTAGTATAGAAACGGACAGGACTTTAAATCAGCCCCAGCATTTT. This chain links TRBV19 with TRBJ1-5; TRBD1 matches at 7 bases. The length of the CDR3 is 17 residues. The germline CDR1 and CDR2 sequences are LNHDA and SQIVND (reference sequence). V lost 0 bases and J lost 4; bases outside the gene matches: 9.

This clonotype was seen a handful of times. V usage is TRBV20-1 and J usage is TRBJ2-1; TRBD2 matches at 9 bases. After removal of 2 bases from V and 7 bases from J, the junction contained 9 bases not matched to a gene. Germline CDR1 and CDR2: DFQATT and SNEGSKA (reference sequence). The CDR3 has 15 amino acids. CDR3 in amino acids: CSARFGGRASNEQFF. In nucleotides, the CDR3 is TGCAGTGCTAGATTCGGCGGGAGGGCATCAAATGAGCAGTTCTTC.